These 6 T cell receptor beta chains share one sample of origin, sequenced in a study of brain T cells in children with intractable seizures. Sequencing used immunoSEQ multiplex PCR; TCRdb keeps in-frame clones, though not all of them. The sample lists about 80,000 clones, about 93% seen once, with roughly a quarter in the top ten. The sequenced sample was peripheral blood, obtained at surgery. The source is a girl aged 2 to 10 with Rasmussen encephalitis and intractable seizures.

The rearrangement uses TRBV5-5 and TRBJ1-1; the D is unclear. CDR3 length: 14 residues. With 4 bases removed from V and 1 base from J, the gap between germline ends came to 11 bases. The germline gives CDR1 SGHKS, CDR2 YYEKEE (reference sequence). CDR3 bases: TGTGCCAGCAGCATACGAATGAGGAACACTGAAGCTTTCTTT. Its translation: CASSIRMRNTEAFF. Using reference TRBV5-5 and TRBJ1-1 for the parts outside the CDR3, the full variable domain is DAGVTQSPTHLIKTRGQQVTLRCSPISGHKSVSWYQQVLGQGPQFIFQYYEKEERGRGNFPDRFSARQFPNYSSELNVNALLLGDSALYLCASSIRMRNTEAFFGQGTRLTVV.

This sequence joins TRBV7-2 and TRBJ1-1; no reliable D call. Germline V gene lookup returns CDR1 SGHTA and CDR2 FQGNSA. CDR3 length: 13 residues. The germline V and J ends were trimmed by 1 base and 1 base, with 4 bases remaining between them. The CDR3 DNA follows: TGTGCCAGCAGCTTAGGGCAGAACACTGAAGCTTTCTTT. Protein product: CASSLGQNTEAFF.

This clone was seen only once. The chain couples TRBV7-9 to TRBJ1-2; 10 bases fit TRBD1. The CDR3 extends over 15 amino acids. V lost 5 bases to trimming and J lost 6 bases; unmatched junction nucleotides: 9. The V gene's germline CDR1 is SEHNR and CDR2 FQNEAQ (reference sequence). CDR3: CASSAPGQGHNGYTF. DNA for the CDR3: TGTGCCAGCAGCGCGCCGGGACAGGGGCATAATGGCTACACCTTC.

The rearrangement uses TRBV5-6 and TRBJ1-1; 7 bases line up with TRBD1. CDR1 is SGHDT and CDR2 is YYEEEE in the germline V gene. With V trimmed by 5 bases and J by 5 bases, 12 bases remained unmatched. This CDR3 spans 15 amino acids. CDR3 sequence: CASRPGGRYGTEAFF. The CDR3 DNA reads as TGTGCCAGCAGGCCAGGGGGTAGATATGGGACTGAAGCTTTCTTT.

CDR3 nucleotide sequence: TGTGCCAGCTCACCCGGGGGATGCACTGAAGCTTTCTTT. It specifies CASSPGGCTEAFF. The V and J genes are TRBV18 and TRBJ1-1; possible D gene TRBD1, 5 bases. CDR3 length: 13 amino acids. Germline V gene data show CDR1 as KGHSH and CDR2 as LQKENI. V lost 3 bases and J 4 bases, leaving 9 bases between the germline ends.

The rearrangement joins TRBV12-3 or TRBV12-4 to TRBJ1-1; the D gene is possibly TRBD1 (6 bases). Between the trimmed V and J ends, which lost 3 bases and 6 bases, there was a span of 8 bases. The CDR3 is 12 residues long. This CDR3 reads CASSFTGPEAFF. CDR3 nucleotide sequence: TGTGCCAGCAGTTTTACAGGGCCTGAAGCTTTCTTT.